What follows describes a single T cell receptor (beta chain). As yet, its antigen is unknown. Mismatch with germline at one junction end may stem from a read error. A second roughly 7 to 11 cycle PCR used barcoded and J-beta primers. Each cDNA was tagged by a template-switch adaptor containing 12 random nucleotides. MiXCR, run by TCRdb on the 5' RACE reads, gives a single entry per CDR3 protein. The table shows some 1.5 million distinct CDR3 sequences, with under 30% occurring only once. This CDR3 is built from 14 residues. This sample was included in a study of blood T cells in healthy people across ages. General study results and limits: The study could not conclusively compare naive and antigen-experienced cells, given its unsorted PBMCs. Compared with aged donors, long-lived donors showed fewer expanded clones, suggesting selection.

The receptor was isolated from a woman aged 30 to 39 in good health. The rearrangement links TRBV12-3 or TRBV12-4 to TRBJ1-5; 9 positions match TRBD1. Sequencing used blood. CDR3: CANSRDRGSQPQHF. CDR3 sequence (DNA): TGTGCCAACAGTCGAGACAGGGGGTCTCAGCCCCAGCATTTT.